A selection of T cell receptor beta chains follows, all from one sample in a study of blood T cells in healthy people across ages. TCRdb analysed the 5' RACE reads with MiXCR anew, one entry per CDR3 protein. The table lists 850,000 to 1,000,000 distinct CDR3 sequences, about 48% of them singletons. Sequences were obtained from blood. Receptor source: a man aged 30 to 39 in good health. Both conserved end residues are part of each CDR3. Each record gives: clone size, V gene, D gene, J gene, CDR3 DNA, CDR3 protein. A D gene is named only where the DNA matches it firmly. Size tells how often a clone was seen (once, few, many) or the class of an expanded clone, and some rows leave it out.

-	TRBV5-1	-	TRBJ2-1	TGCGCCAGCAGCTTGAGGGATGGGCGGCGGAAGGTATCCTACAATGAGCAGTTCTTC	CASSLRDGRRKVSYNEQFF
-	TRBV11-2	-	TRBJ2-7	TGTGCCAGCAGCTTAGATAGGAGGGTTTCACTCTACGAGCAGTACTTC	CASSLDRRVSLYEQYF
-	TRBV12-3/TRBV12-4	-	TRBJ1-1	TGTACCAGCAGTTGGGCTTTGGCTGAAGCTTTCTTT	CTSSWALAEAFF
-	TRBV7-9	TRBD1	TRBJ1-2	TGTGCCAGCAGGCGTGGGACAGACCTCCCCCGTGGCTACACCTTC	CASRRGTDLPRGYTF
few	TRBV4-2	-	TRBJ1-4	TGTGCCAGCAGCCAAGGAGGAGGGAACGGTAATGAAAAACTGTTTTTT	CASSQGGGNGNEKLFF
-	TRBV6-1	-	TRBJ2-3	TGTGCCAGCAGTGAACTGGGGGGGCCAAGAGATACGCAGTATTTT	CASSELGGPRDTQYF
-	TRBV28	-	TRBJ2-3	TGTGCCAGCAGTCCATGGGGAGCTAGCACAGATACGCAGTATTTT	CASSPWGASTDTQYF
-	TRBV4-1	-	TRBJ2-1	TGCGCCAGCAGCCAAGGGTCTGGGGGGAGAAGGGATGAGCAGTTCTTC	CASSQGSGGRRDEQFF
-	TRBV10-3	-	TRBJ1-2	TGTGCCATCAGTGAATCAAACACCTACTATGGCTACACCTTC	CAISESNTYYGYTF
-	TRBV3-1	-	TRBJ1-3	TGTGCCAGCAGCCCTCAGAGGGGGGGCCTAATCTCTGGAAACACCATATATTTT	CASSPQRGGLISGNTIYF
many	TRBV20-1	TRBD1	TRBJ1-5	TGCAGTGCCACGGAGCCTACAGGGGGACAGCCCCAGCATTTT	CSATEPTGGQPQHF
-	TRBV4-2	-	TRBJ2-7	TGTGCCAGCAGCCAGGAGACCCAGTACGAGCAGTACTTC	CASSQETQYEQYF
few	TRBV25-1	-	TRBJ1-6	TGTGCCAGCAGTCAGGGGACCTATAATTCACCCCTCCACTTT	CASSQGTYNSPLHF
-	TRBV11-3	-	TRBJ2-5	TGTGCCAGCAGCGTAGACGGCGGAGAGACCCAGTACTTC	CASSVDGGETQYF
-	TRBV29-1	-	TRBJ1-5	TGCAGCGTTGAAGATATGGGGGAGGGCCAGCATTTT	CSVEDMGEGQHF
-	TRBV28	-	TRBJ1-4	TGTGCCAGCAGTTCCCCGGGGGGGGACGTCGGTGAAAAACTGTTTTTT	CASSSPGGDVGEKLFF
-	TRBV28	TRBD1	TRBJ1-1	TGTGCCAGCGGGAGCCCAGGGGGGGCCGGGACTGAAGCTTTCTTT	CASGSPGGAGTEAFF
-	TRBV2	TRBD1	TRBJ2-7	TGTGCCAGCAGTGCGACCGGGACAGCGACGCCGTACTTC	CASSATGTATPYF
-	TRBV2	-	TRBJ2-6	TGTGCCAGCAGCGGGAGTACTGGGGCCAACGTCCTGACTTTC	CASSGSTGANVLTF
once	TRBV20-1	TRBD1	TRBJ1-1	TGCAGTGCTAGAGATCGGGGCAGGGGGCTTCTGAACACTGAAGTTTTCTTT	CSARDRGRGLLNTEVFF
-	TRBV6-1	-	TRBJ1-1	TGTGCCAGCAGTGAACATTTTTCGAACACTGAAGCTTTCTTT	CASSEHFSNTEAFF
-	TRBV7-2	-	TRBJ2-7	TGTACCAGCAGCTTGGCCTACGAGCAGTACTTC	CTSSLAYEQYF
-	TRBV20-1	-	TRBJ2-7	TGCAGTGCTAGCCGTGTTGACGGCGAGCAGTACTTC	CSASRVDGEQYF
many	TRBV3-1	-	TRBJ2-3	TGTGCCAGCAGCCTAGGTCCCTTCCCTGCAGATACGCAGTATTTT	CASSLGPFPADTQYF
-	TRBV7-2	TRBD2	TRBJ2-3	TGTGCCAGCAGCTTAGCAACTAGCGGGGCCATCAGGGCGGCAGATACGCAGTATTTT	CASSLATSGAIRAADTQYF
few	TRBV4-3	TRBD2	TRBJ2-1	TGCGCCAGCAGCCAAGATCTCCCTAGCGGGGGGCGGGGCTCCTACAATGAGCAGTTCTTC	CASSQDLPSGGRGSYNEQFF
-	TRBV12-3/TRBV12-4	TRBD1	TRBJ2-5	TGTGCCAGCAGTTTAGGGGTCGGGACAGGGGGCTTCTATGAGCAGTACTTC	CASSLGVGTGGFYEQYF
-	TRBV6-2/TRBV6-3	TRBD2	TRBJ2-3	TGTGCCAGCAGCGAACCGGGACTAGCGTTAGCGGATACGCAGTATTTT	CASSEPGLALADTQYF
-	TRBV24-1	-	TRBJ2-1	TGTGCCACCAGTGATCTGCAAGGGTATAGTGAGCAGTTCTTC	CATSDLQGYSEQFF
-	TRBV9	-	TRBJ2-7	TGTGCCAGCAGCGTAGCGGGGGAGTACTACGAGCAGTACTTC	CASSVAGEYYEQYF
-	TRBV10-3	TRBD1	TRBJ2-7	TGTGCCATCAGTGAGTCCGTCGGACAGGGTGGCAATGAGCAGTACTTC	CAISESVGQGGNEQYF
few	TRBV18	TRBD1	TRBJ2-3	TGTGCCAGCTCGCCTGGGACAGGGGGGTTCACAGATACGCAGTATTTT	CASSPGTGGFTDTQYF
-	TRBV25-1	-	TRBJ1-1	TGTGCCAGCAGTGAATTTGGTCAGAACACTGAAGCCTTCTTT	CASSEFGQNTEAFF
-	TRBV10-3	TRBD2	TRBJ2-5	TGTGCCATCCGAGCGGGGGAGTGGGAGACCCAGTACTTC	CAIRAGEWETQYF
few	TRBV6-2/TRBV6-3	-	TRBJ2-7	TGTGCCAGCACCTCAGGGGCAAAGGACTACGAGCAGTACTTC	CASTSGAKDYEQYF
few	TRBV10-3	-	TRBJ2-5	TGTGCCATCACGCAAAGGACAAGGGGAGAGACCCAGTACTTC	CAITQRTRGETQYF
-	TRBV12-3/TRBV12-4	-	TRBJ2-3	TGTGCCAGCAGTTTAGTGAGGGATACGCAGTATTTT	CASSLVRDTQYF
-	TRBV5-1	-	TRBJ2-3	TGCGCCAGCAGCTTGGATGGGGATGGGGCCAGAACGTATTTT	CASSLDGDGARTYF
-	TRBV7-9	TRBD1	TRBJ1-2	TGTGCCAGCAGCTCGGTCGACAGGGTGAATCCTGGCTACACCTTC	CASSSVDRVNPGYTF
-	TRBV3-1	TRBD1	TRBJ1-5	TGTGCCAGCAGCCACAGGGGGGCTCAGCCCCAGCATTTT	CASSHRGAQPQHF
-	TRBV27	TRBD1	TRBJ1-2	TGTGCCAGCAGTTTATCCCCTGACAGGGTCTATGGCTACACCTTC	CASSLSPDRVYGYTF
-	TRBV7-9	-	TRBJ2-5	TGTGCCAGCAGCTTAGCGCGTGGCGACCAGGAGACCCAGTACTTC	CASSLARGDQETQYF
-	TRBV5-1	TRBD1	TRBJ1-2	TGCGCCAGCAACGATGGACAGGGGGACGGCTACACCTTC	CASNDGQGDGYTF
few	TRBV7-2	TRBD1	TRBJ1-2	TGTGCCAGCAGCTCCCGACAGGGGGCCGAGTATGGCTACACCTTC	CASSSRQGAEYGYTF
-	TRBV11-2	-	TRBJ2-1	TGTGCCAGCAGCCACGGGGTCCACAATGAGCAGTTCTTC	CASSHGVHNEQFF
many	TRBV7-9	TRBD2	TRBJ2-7	TGTGCCAGCAGCTTAGCGAGGACTAGCGGTGACGAGCAGTACTTC	CASSLARTSGDEQYF
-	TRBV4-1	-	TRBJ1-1	TGCGCCAGCAGCTTCCACCTGAACACTGAAGCTTTCTTT	CASSFHLNTEAFF
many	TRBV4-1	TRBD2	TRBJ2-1	TGCGCCAGCAGCCAAGATGGGGGACTAGTCATCGGTGAGCAGTTCTTC	CASSQDGGLVIGEQFF
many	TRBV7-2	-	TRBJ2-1	TGTGCCAGCAGCTCGGGAGGGGGCTCTCGCAATGAGCAGTTCTTC	CASSSGGGSRNEQFF
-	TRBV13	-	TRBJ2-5	TGTGCCAGCAGCTTAGCCACGGGGGCCCAAGAGACCCAGTACTTC	CASSLATGAQETQYF
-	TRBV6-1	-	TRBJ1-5	TGTGCCAGCAGTGGATTCCCGGGAAGTAGTCAGCCCCAGCATTTT	CASSGFPGSSQPQHF
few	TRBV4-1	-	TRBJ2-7	TGCGCCAGCAGCCAAGAGGTGACGGGAAGCTCCTACGAGCAGTACTTC	CASSQEVTGSSYEQYF
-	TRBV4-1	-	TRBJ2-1	TGCGCCAGCAGCCAAGGGCGAGCGTCTTACAATGAGCAGTTCTTC	CASSQGRASYNEQFF
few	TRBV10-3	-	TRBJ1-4	TGTGCCATCAGTGAGTCGAACCCGGGGGATAATGAAAAACTGTTTTTT	CAISESNPGDNEKLFF
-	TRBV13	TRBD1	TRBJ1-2	TGTGCCAGCAGCTTAGGGCGGACAGGGAGAGGATATGGCTACGCCTTC	CASSLGRTGRGYGYAF